A selection of T cell receptor beta chains follows, all from one sample in a study of response to subunit inactivated influenza vaccine. Via MiXCR, TCRdb re-called the RT-PCR reads, giving one row per CDR3 protein. The repertoire holds under 950,000 distinct CDR3 sequences, with around 21% as singletons. Sequenced here: PBMCs from blood, sampled roughly 5 days after vaccination. These receptors were taken from a middle-aged man who received an inactivated influenza vaccine. Each CDR3 is given with its conserved first and last residue. The D gene is left open where the match is weak. Size values are once, few and many counts, or a class for expanded clones, and some rows have none.

TRBV7-9,.,TRBJ1-2,TRBD1,TGTGCCAGCAGCTTTGCCGGGACAGCCTATGGCTACACCTTC,CASSFAGTAYGYTF
TRBV10-3,.,TRBJ2-2,TRBD2,TGTGCCATCAGGGGCGCGGGAGAGACCGGGGAGCTGTTTTTT,CAIRGAGETGELFF
TRBV12-3/TRBV12-4,many,TRBJ1-1,TRBD1,TGTGCCAGCAGTTGGGACAGTGTGAACACTGAAGCTTTCTTT,CASSWDSVNTEAFF
TRBV3-1,few,TRBJ2-7,.,TGTGCCAGCAGCCAAGATCCCCGGCGGGAAAGGGATTACTACGAGCAGTACTTC,CASSQDPRRERDYYEQYF
TRBV24-1,few,TRBJ2-5,TRBD1,TGTGCCACCCAAGCCGGGACAGGGCAGTCATTGGAGACCCAGTACTTC,CATQAGTGQSLETQYF
TRBV10-3,.,TRBJ1-1,.,TGTGCCATCAGGCGGACAGCAAACACTGAAGCTTTCTTT,CAIRRTANTEAFF
TRBV5-1,.,TRBJ2-1,TRBD1,TGCGCCAGCAGCGACAGGGTTTCCCACAATGAGCAGTTCTTC,CASSDRVSHNEQFF
TRBV10-2,few,TRBJ2-2,TRBD1,TGCGCCAGCAGTGGGGTCAACCGGGACAGCAACACCGGGGAGCTGTTTTTT,CASSGVNRDSNTGELFF
TRBV7-6,.,TRBJ2-1,.,TGTGCCAGCAGCTTAGGGGACTTAAGGGGCTCCTACAATGAGCAGTTCTTC,CASSLGDLRGSYNEQFF
TRBV7-2,.,TRBJ2-7,.,TGTGCCAGCAGCTTATTCGGGGAAAACTCTTACTACGAGCAGTACTTC,CASSLFGENSYYEQYF
TRBV6-1,.,TRBJ2-2,.,TGTGCCAGCAGTGAAGCTTCCTTTCCCGGGGAGCTGTTTTTT,CASSEASFPGELFF
TRBV5-1,few,TRBJ1-1,TRBD1,TGCGCCAGCAGCTTGCCATATAACCCGGGACAGGAAGCTTTCTTT,CASSLPYNPGQEAFF
TRBV28,.,TRBJ1-5,.,TGTGCCAGCAGTTTAAGCCTGGGCTATCAGCCCCAGCATTTT,CASSLSLGYQPQHF
TRBV7-6,.,TRBJ2-5,TRBD2,TGTGCCAGCAGCCGACAACATAGCGGGGGGGCCCGAGAGACCCAGTACTTC,CASSRQHSGGARETQYF
TRBV9,once,TRBJ2-7,TRBD1,TGTGCCAGCAGCGTAGGAGGGGGCTCTGCCTACGAGCAGTACTTC,CASSVGGGSAYEQYF
TRBV11-1,.,TRBJ1-3,.,TGTGCCAGCAGCTGCGGGACCTCATTAGGGGCGCGCTCTGGAAACACCATATATTTT,CASSCGTSLGARSGNTIYF
TRBV11-2,.,TRBJ2-4,.,TGTGCCAGCAGCTTTTCGACGGGGGTCTCGAACATTCAGTACTTC,CASSFSTGVSNIQYF
TRBV20-1,.,TRBJ2-1,TRBD2,TGCAGTGCTAATAGCGGGAGTATCCCCTACAATGAGCAGTTCTTC,CSANSGSIPYNEQFF
TRBV6-1,few,TRBJ2-7,.,TGTGCCAGCAGTGAAATCGCGGTTCAGTACTTC,CASSEIAVQYF
TRBV12-3/TRBV12-4,.,TRBJ2-3,.,TGTGCCAGCAGTTCCGGGGGTGTAGATACGCAGTATTTT,CASSSGGVDTQYF
TRBV6-1,.,TRBJ2-7,TRBD1,TGTGCCAGCAGCAAACTGAGGACAGGCTCCTACGAGCAGTACTTC,CASSKLRTGSYEQYF
TRBV20-1,.,TRBJ2-1,TRBD2,TGCAGTGCTAGAGATCAGCGGGGTGAGCAGTTCTTC,CSARDQRGEQFF
TRBV28,many,TRBJ1-4,.,TGTGCCAGCAGTCACGGACGGAATCCTAATGAAAAACTGTTTTTT,CASSHGRNPNEKLFF
TRBV7-2,.,TRBJ1-2,.,TGTGCCAGCAGCTTAGCTGGTGGGGGTGACAACTATGGCTACACCTTC,CASSLAGGGDNYGYTF
TRBV12-3/TRBV12-4,.,TRBJ2-1,.,TGTGCCAGCAGTGGGACTGGGCATCTAGCCGGTTCCTACAATGAGCAGTTCTTC,CASSGTGHLAGSYNEQFF
TRBV20-1,.,TRBJ1-1,.,TGCAGTGCTAGGGGGGGACACATGAACACTGAAGCTTTCTTT,CSARGGHMNTEAFF
TRBV29-1,.,TRBJ2-1,.,TGCAGCGCGGATGGTCGGTTGGGGAATGAGCAGTTCTTC,CSADGRLGNEQFF
TRBV4-2,few,TRBJ1-5,.,TGTGCCAGCAGCCAAGATAGGGTGAATCAGCCCCAGCATTTT,CASSQDRVNQPQHF
TRBV5-1,once,TRBJ1-5,TRBD1,TGCGCCAGCAGCCCGGGACAGGGGCGAGGAAGCAATCAGCCCGAGCATTTT,CASSPGQGRGSNQPEHF
TRBV19,.,TRBJ2-1,TRBD1,TGTGCCAGTAGTCTAGGGGACAGGGGTTTGCAGTTCTTC,CASSLGDRGLQFF
TRBV7-9,.,TRBJ1-2,.,TGTGCCAGCAGCAGGGGCAGGGCGATCGACTATGGCTACACCTTC,CASSRGRAIDYGYTF
TRBV27,many,TRBJ2-7,.,TGTGCCAGCAGTACCCGACAGAGCTCCTACGAGCAGTACTTC,CASSTRQSSYEQYF
TRBV5-6,many,TRBJ2-3,.,TGTGCCAGCAAGACTACCTTAACAGATACGCAGTATTTT,CASKTTLTDTQYF
TRBV5-6,.,TRBJ2-5,.,TGTGCCAGCAGCCCCCCGGTGGCGGGACATCAAGAGACCCAGTACTTC,CASSPPVAGHQETQYF
TRBV7-8,.,TRBJ2-5,.,TGTGCCAGCAGCTCATTAAGGTCAGGGGTAGAGACCCAGTACTTC,CASSSLRSGVETQYF
TRBV12-3/TRBV12-4,.,TRBJ1-4,.,TGTGCCAGCAGCCGTGCCTTGGAGGTAGAAAAACTGTTTTTT,CASSRALEVEKLFF
TRBV20-1,.,TRBJ1-2,.,TGCAGTGCTGGAACCGGCTACACCTTC,CSAGTGYTF
TRBV11-2,.,TRBJ2-1,.,TGTGCCAGCAGCTTAGAAGGGGAGGTATACAATGAGCAGTTCTTC,CASSLEGEVYNEQFF
TRBV7-9,.,TRBJ2-7,.,TGTGCCAGCAGCTTAGGGTTCTACGAGCAGTACTTC,CASSLGFYEQYF
TRBV5-6,few,TRBJ2-7,TRBD1,TGTGCCAGCAGCTTGGACGGGACAGGGCTCCGAGAGCAGTACTTC,CASSLDGTGLREQYF
TRBV11-2,.,TRBJ1-2,.,TGTGCCAGCAGTTCGGTGGGGGTAGCTAACTATGGCTACACCTTC,CASSSVGVANYGYTF
TRBV10-3,few,TRBJ1-5,TRBD1,TGTGCCATCAGTGAGTCGAAGGCAGGGGGGTGGCAGCCCCAGCATTTT,CAISESKAGGWQPQHF
TRBV7-9,.,TRBJ2-2,.,TGTGCCAGCAGCCCGGGGGACACCTCAGGCGGGGAGCTGTTTTTT,CASSPGDTSGGELFF
TRBV6-2/TRBV6-3,many,TRBJ2-7,.,TGTGCCAGCAGTTGGGACGGAGACTACGAGCAGTACTTC,CASSWDGDYEQYF
TRBV12-5,.,TRBJ2-7,TRBD2,TGTGCTAGTGGTTTGGTAACGGGACTAGCGGGAGGGACCTACGAGCAGTACTTC,CASGLVTGLAGGTYEQYF
TRBV10-3,.,TRBJ2-2,.,TGTGCCATCAACGGGGGCACCGGGGAGCTGTTTTTT,CAINGGTGELFF
TRBV20-1,few,TRBJ1-2,TRBD1,TGCAGTGCTAGAGACCGGGGACAGGGCGATGGCTACACCTTC,CSARDRGQGDGYTF
TRBV6-2/TRBV6-3,.,TRBJ2-4,TRBD2,TGTGCCAGCAGTTACGCGGGGGGTGCGGAATTAGCCAAAAACATTCAGTACTTC,CASSYAGGAELAKNIQYF
TRBV7-2,once,TRBJ1-2,TRBD1,TGTGCCAGCAGCTTTGGGACAGGGATTAACTATGGCTACACCTTC,CASSFGTGINYGYTF